Shown below are 26 T cell receptor beta chains from a single sample sequenced in a study of regulatory T cells in long-lasting Graves disease. In building TCR beta libraries, iRepertoire HTBI primers were used together with Arm-PCR of CDR3 regions. TCRdb independently ran MiXCR on the multiplex PCR reads; one entry per CDR3 protein. The sample carries hundreds of thousands of distinct CDR3 sequences, about 32% recorded once. Sample time point: persistent/refractory GD, antithyroid drugs over 5 years with positive TRAb. The authors made the TCR library using RNA they extracted from PBMCs. Sequenced here: peripheral blood mononuclear cells (PBMCs), sampled when the disease was refractory, from a patient treated with antithyroid drugs. These receptors all stem from a female donor with Graves disease.

This clonotype was observed many times. The V and J genes are TRBV3-1 and TRBJ1-2; D not certain. Deletions cut 4 bases from V and 4 bases from J, with 7 bases between. Germline V gene lookup returns CDR1 LGHDT and CDR2 YNNKEL (reference sequence). This CDR3 spans 12 amino acids. The CDR3 protein is CASSRRSYGYTF. CDR3 bases: TGTGCCAGCAGCCGACGGTCCTATGGCTACACCTTC.

There are a few counts of this clonotype. This chain connects TRBV20-1 to TRBJ1-4; a weak D match, TRBD1 (5 bases). This CDR3 is built from 13 residues. In germline, CDR1 is DFQATT, CDR2 SNEGSKA (reference sequence). The V and J ends lost 6 bases and 4 bases respectively, with 12 bases between them. The CDR3 reads CSAKDSVNEKLFF. CDR3 DNA: TGCAGTGCCAAAGACAGCGTTAATGAAAAACTGTTTTTT.

The chain couples TRBV5-6 to TRBJ2-2; D remains ambiguous. The V end was cut by 0 bases, the J end by 9 bases, with 3 bases between. The CDR3 spans 11 residues. From germline, CDR1 is SGHDT and CDR2 YYEEEE. The CDR3 DNA reads as TGTGCCAGCAGCTTGGGGAGGGAGCTGTTTTTT. Protein sequence: CASSLGRELFF.

V usage is TRBV7-9 and J usage is TRBJ2-7; TRBD2 matches at 8 bases. CDR3 size: 14 residues. V lost 2 bases, J lost 4 bases, and 4 bases stayed unmatched. Germline V CDR1 and CDR2: SEHNR, FQNEAQ (reference sequence). CDR3 sequence reads: CASSLKGTRYEQYF. The CDR3 bases are TGTGCCAGCAGCTTAAAGGGGACTAGGTACGAGCAGTACTTC.

This rearrangement joins TRBV20-1 to TRBJ2-5; 11 nucleotides align to TRBD2. The trim removed 4 bases at V and 7 bases at J, leaving 8 bases unmatched. CDR3 length equals 14 residues. Germline CDR1 DFQATT, CDR2 SNEGSKA (reference sequence). CDR3 bases: TGCAGTGCTATTACTAGCGGGAGCCCGGGGACCCAGTACTTC. Encoded protein: CSAITSGSPGTQYF.

V usage is TRBV3-1 and J usage is TRBJ2-5, with TRBD2 as a possible D gene (6 bases). This CDR3 has 15 residues. Germline CDR1 reads LGHDT; CDR2 reads YNNKEL (reference sequence). Trimming took 3 bases from V and 1 from J, leaving 12 bases between them. CDR3 sequence: CASSQVRDFQETQYF. Here the CDR3 DNA reads TGTGCCAGCAGCCAGGTTAGGGACTTCCAAGAGACCCAGTACTTC.

In its sample, this clonotype was seen a few times. The chain employs TRBV12-3 or TRBV12-4 and TRBJ2-7, with a tentative D call TRBD2 (5 bases). With 4 bases removed from V and 3 bases from J, the gap between germline ends came to 16 bases. There are 15 residues in the CDR3. DNA of the CDR3: TGTGCCAGCAGTTCCCGGGATCCTGGGTTCTACGAGCAGTACTTC. It is translated as CASSSRDPGFYEQYF.

In this sample, this clonotype turned up a few times. This chain links TRBV30 with TRBJ1-1; 7 nucleotides align to TRBD1. The CDR3 totals 14 residues. V trimming: 3 bases; J trimming: 4 bases; junction bases outside the gene matches: 8. Per the germline V gene, CDR1 is GTSNPN and CDR2 is SVGIG (reference sequence). The CDR3 nucleotides read TGTGCCTGGAGGAGACAGACAGGGATCACTGAAGCTTTCTTT. Translation: CAWRRQTGITEAFF.

This clonotype was seen many times. The chain links TRBV5-1 to TRBJ1-2; no firm D call. Looked up from germline, CDR1 is SGHRS and CDR2 is YFSETQ. The CDR3 totals 15 residues. V lost 2 bases and J 0 bases, leaving 11 bases between the germline ends. The CDR3 DNA reads TGCGCCAGCAGCTTAGGAGGATCGGCTAACTATGGCTACACCTTC. This encodes CASSLGGSANYGYTF.

V usage is TRBV3-1 and J usage is TRBJ1-1, with TRBD1 as a possible D gene (5 bases). The V gene lost 2 bases and the J gene lost 4 bases, with 8 bases spanning the gap. The length of the CDR3 is 13 residues. Germline V gene lookup returns CDR1 LGHDT and CDR2 YNNKEL (reference sequence). CDR3 DNA: TGTGCCAGCAGCCAATTCGACAGCACTGAAGCTTTCTTT. Amino acid sequence: CASSQFDSTEAFF.

The rearrangement joins TRBV27 to TRBJ1-1, with D hard to call. The CDR3 is 15 residues long. The V gene lost 8 bases and the J gene lost 6 bases, with 22 bases spanning the gap. The V gene's germline CDR1 is MNHEY and CDR2 SMNVEV (reference sequence). The CDR3 loop is CASARGAAALAEAFF. Here the CDR3 DNA reads TGTGCCAGCGCTAGAGGAGCTGCCGCACTGGCTGAAGCTTTCTTT.

The sample holds a few counts of this clonotype. This sequence joins TRBV20-1 and TRBJ2-5; TRBD2 agrees at 12 bases. Trimming removed 2 bases from V and 2 bases from J; junction bases left unmatched: 6. CDR3 length equals 16 residues. Germline CDR1 reads DFQATT; CDR2 reads SNEGSKA (reference sequence). Here the CDR3 reads CSARLAGGPGQETQYF. For the CDR3, the DNA is TGCAGTGCTAGACTAGCGGGAGGGCCTGGGCAAGAGACCCAGTACTTC.

The rearrangement uses TRBV12-3 or TRBV12-4 and TRBJ1-2; the D is unclear. Deletions cut 3 bases from V and 4 bases from J, with 12 bases between. The CDR3 sequence is 14 residues long. CDR3 in amino acids: CASSFSRRAYGYTF. The CDR3 coding sequence is TGTGCCAGCAGTTTTTCGCGGAGGGCCTATGGCTACACCTTC.

The J gene is TRBJ2-2, the V gene TRBV20-1; D remains ambiguous. Trimming stripped 0 bases from V and 7 bases from J, with 12 bases between. Per germline, CDR1 DFQATT and CDR2 SNEGSKA (reference sequence). This CDR3 spans 14 amino acids. The CDR3 DNA follows: TGCAGTGCTAGAGATCTGATATTTGGCGGGGAGCTGTTTTTT. Encoded protein: CSARDLIFGGELFF.

This clonotype appeared many times. V and J are TRBV30 and TRBJ1-4, with D uncertain. Germline assignment: CDR1 GTSNPN and CDR2 SVGIG (reference sequence). V gave up 0 bases and J gave up 8 bases, with 10 bases separating them. The length of the CDR3 is 13 residues. This CDR3 is CAWSVRKGEKLFF. The CDR3 nucleotides are TGTGCCTGGAGTGTAAGGAAAGGAGAAAAACTGTTTTTT.

The rearrangement joins TRBV29-1 to TRBJ1-2; 7 bases agree with TRBD1. Per germline, CDR1 SQVTM and CDR2 ANQGSEA. The CDR3 contains 12 residues. V was pared by 4 bases and J by 4 bases, with 3 bases of the junction left unmatched. CDR3 sequence: CSVGGTAYGYTF. For the CDR3, the DNA is TGCAGCGTTGGAGGGACAGCCTATGGCTACACCTTC.

This clonotype was seen many times. This rearrangement joins TRBV11-2 to TRBJ2-5; D is undetermined. The V end lost 7 bases, the J end lost 2 bases, and 8 bases lay between the germline ends. CDR3 length equals 12 residues. CDR1 is SGHAT and CDR2 is FQNNGV in the germline V gene. CDR3 DNA: TGTGCCAGCAAGGTAGCACAAGAGACCCAGTACTTC. Translating it yields CASKVAQETQYF. Full variable domain (outside the CDR3, taken from reference TRBV11-2 and TRBJ2-5): EAGVAQSPRYKIIEKRQSVAFWCNPISGHATLYWYQQILGQGPKLLIQFQNNGVVDDSQLPKDRFSAERLKGVDSTLKIQPAKLEDSAVYLCASKVAQETQYFGPGTRLLVL.

This clonotype was seen a single time. The chain joins TRBV9 to TRBJ1-1; D is perhaps TRBD1 (5 bases). Germline loops: CDR1 SGDLS, CDR2 YYNGEE. Trimming pared 0 bases from V and 11 bases from J, leaving 14 bases between. CDR3 length: 13 residues. The DNA for the CDR3 is TGTGCCAGCAGCGTAGATGCCGGGGCCGGGGCTTTCTTT. Translation gives CASSVDAGAGAFF.

The V call is TRBV5-1, the J call TRBJ2-2; possible D gene TRBD2, 6 bases. The V and J ends lost 0 bases and 3 bases respectively, with 9 bases between them. Per the germline V gene, CDR1 is SGHRS and CDR2 is YFSETQ. CDR3 length equals 15 residues. For the CDR3, the DNA is TGCGCCAGCAGCTTGGGCGGGATGGACACCGGGGAGCTGTTTTTT. Protein sequence: CASSLGGMDTGELFF.

This clonotype was counted only a few times. The rearrangement links TRBV19 to TRBJ1-1; D possibly corresponds to TRBD1 (5 bases). V shed 7 bases and J shed 0 bases, with 12 bases lying between them. Looked up from germline, CDR1 is LNHDA and CDR2 is SQIVND (reference sequence). The CDR3 contains 14 residues. CDR3 DNA: TGTGCCAGTAAGGCCGCAGGGATGAACACTGAAGCTTTCTTT. Residues: CASKAAGMNTEAFF.

This clonotype was detected a few times. The V call is TRBV6-2 or TRBV6-3, the J call TRBJ1-5; 9 bases agree with TRBD1. This CDR3 has 15 amino acids. With 5 bases clipped from V and 4 bases from J, the junction kept 6 bases outside the gene matches. CDR1 and CDR2 (germline): MNHEY, SVGEGT. CDR3 sequence (DNA): TGTGCCAGCAGTCCCCTGGGACAGGGTAATCAGCCCCAGCATTTT. This sequence encodes CASSPLGQGNQPQHF.

This clonotype was counted only a few times. The V gene is TRBV11-2, the J gene TRBJ1-2; a possible D gene is TRBD1 (5 bases). The V gene lost 5 bases and the J gene lost 8 bases, with 15 bases spanning the gap. This CDR3 is 13 amino acids long. In germline, CDR1 is SGHAT, CDR2 FQNNGV. CDR3 loop: CASSQGRQAGYTF. In nucleotides, the CDR3 is TGTGCCAGCAGCCAGGGTCGACAAGCGGGCTACACCTTC.

The CDR3 DNA sequence: TGTGCCATCAGTTCTCAAGGGAACTATGGCTACACCTTC. It yields the protein CAISSQGNYGYTF. V usage is TRBV10-3 and J usage is TRBJ1-2; D not resolved. Germline CDR1 and CDR2: ENHRY and SYGVKD. Trimming removed 5 bases at V and 2 bases at J, with 9 bases between. This CDR3 has 13 residues.

The sample holds a few counts of this clonotype. The chain joins TRBV6-2 or TRBV6-3 to TRBJ1-5, with TRBD1 as a possible D gene (5 bases). There are 13 residues in the CDR3. Germline V CDR1 and CDR2: MNHEY, SVGEGT. V was trimmed by 2 bases and J by 6 bases, leaving 8 bases between them. CDR3 sequence reads: CASSYAGGQPQHF. In nucleotides, the CDR3 is TGTGCCAGCAGTTACGCGGGGGGTCAGCCCCAGCATTTT.

This chain uses TRBV12-5 with TRBJ1-5; 7 nucleotides align to TRBD1. J lost 3 bases, V lost 5 bases, and 10 bases had no gene match. CDR1 is LGHNT, CDR2 FRNRAP, per germline. The CDR3 extends over 16 amino acids. The DNA of the CDR3 is TGTGCTAGTGGTCCGCCGGGACAGCAACTCAATCAGCCCCAGCATTTT. The encoded protein is CASGPPGQQLNQPQHF.

The V call is TRBV5-1, the J call TRBJ2-1; 11 bases fit TRBD1. Germline V lookup: CDR1 SGHRS, CDR2 YFSETQ. The CDR3 sequence is 15 residues long. V trimming: 3 bases; J trimming: 7 bases; junction bases outside the gene matches: 6. The CDR3 sequence is CASSSGQGARNEQFF. In DNA, the CDR3 is TGCGCCAGCAGCTCCGGACAGGGGGCTAGGAATGAGCAGTTCTTC.